These 5 T cell receptor beta chains were sequenced from one sample in a study of T-cell reconstitution after alpha-beta-depleted transplantation in children. A TCRbeta library incorporating unique molecular identifiers was prepared. TCRdb re-derived calls from the PCR reads in MiXCR, one entry per CDR3 protein. The profile shows around 370,000 distinct CDR3 sequences, about a sixth of them singletons. Here the sequenced sample was PBMCs, mostly from graft donor cells, taken 360 days after TCRalphabeta/CD19-depleted stem cell transplant. The receptors originated from a male patient between 2 and 15 years old who had a stem cell transplant for acute lymphoblastic leukemia, so the T cells may come from the graft donor.

The V and J genes are TRBV18 and TRBJ2-3; D uncertain. CDR1 is KGHSH and CDR2 is LQKENI in the germline V gene. Trimming stripped 2 bases from V and 4 bases from J, with 7 bases between. The CDR3 is 13 amino acids. This CDR3 is CASSPFGSDTQYF. The DNA for the CDR3 is TGTGCCAGCTCACCATTTGGATCAGATACGCAGTATTTT.

The CDR3 loop is CASRLVETQYF. CDR3 DNA: TGTGCCAGCAGGTTGGTCGAGACCCAGTACTTC. This chain connects TRBV6-2 or TRBV6-3 to TRBJ2-5, with no clear D. Germline values: CDR1 MNHEY, CDR2 SVGEGT. With 6 bases removed from V and 5 bases from J, the gap between germline ends came to 7 bases. The CDR3 is 11 residues long.

The chain employs TRBV30 and TRBJ2-1, with 12 bases that match TRBD1. The V gene end was trimmed by 2 bases and the J gene end by 4 bases; junction bases not matched to a gene: 3. The CDR3 is made up of 15 amino acids. Looked up from germline, CDR1 is GTSNPN and CDR2 is SVGIG (reference sequence). For the CDR3, the DNA is TGTGCCTGGAGTTTGGGACAGGGGGCGTACAATGAGCAGTTCTTC. Translated, it gives CAWSLGQGAYNEQFF.

The chain combines TRBV7-6 with TRBJ2-3; 13 bases are shared with TRBD2. CDR3 size: 15 residues. Germline CDR1 is SGHVS and CDR2 is FNYEAQ. Unmatched junction bases numbered 1, after V lost 5 bases and J lost 2 bases. The CDR3 DNA sequence: TGTGCCAGCAGCGGACTAGCGGGAGTCACAGATACGCAGTATTTT. It yields the protein CASSGLAGVTDTQYF.

This clonotype appeared a few times. V and J are TRBV5-1 and TRBJ2-5, with D perhaps TRBD1 (6 bases). V gave up 3 bases and J gave up 4 bases, with 16 bases separating them. The CDR3 is made up of 15 amino acids. The V gene's germline CDR1 is SGHRS and CDR2 YFSETQ. For the CDR3, the DNA is TGCGCCAGCAGCTCAAAGGGGGTATCTGGAGAGACCCAGTACTTC. Its translation: CASSSKGVSGETQYF.